This T cell receptor (beta chain) was identified during a study of blood T cell repertoires in COVID-19. Per the germline V gene, CDR1 is LNHDA and CDR2 is SQIVND (reference sequence). There are 14 residues in the CDR3. V lost 7 bases and J lost 5, with 17 bases in between. Cohort placement rested on clinical history that participants reported themselves. How the authors handled the data: Amplification of reference gene primers was used by the study to estimate nucleated cell counts. This table comes from immunoSEQ multiplex PCR, and its TCRdb copy is limited to in-frame clones, with some not included. V and J calls and clone size are those listed in that table; D and trimming were worked out from the DNA. This repertoire shows some 200,000 clones, around 89% found once; its top ten account for roughly 3%.

This TCR was recovered from a woman aged 18-35 years in a cohort exposed to, infected with or recovered from COVID-19 (not recorded which). The specimen sequenced was PBMCs or T cells enriched from blood (not recorded which). The chain recombines TRBV19 with TRBJ2-5, with D perhaps matching TRBD2 (5 bases). CDR3 loop: CASNIDGRGETQYF. Here the CDR3 DNA reads TGTGCCAGTAATATCGATGGGCGAGGGGAGACCCAGTACTTC.